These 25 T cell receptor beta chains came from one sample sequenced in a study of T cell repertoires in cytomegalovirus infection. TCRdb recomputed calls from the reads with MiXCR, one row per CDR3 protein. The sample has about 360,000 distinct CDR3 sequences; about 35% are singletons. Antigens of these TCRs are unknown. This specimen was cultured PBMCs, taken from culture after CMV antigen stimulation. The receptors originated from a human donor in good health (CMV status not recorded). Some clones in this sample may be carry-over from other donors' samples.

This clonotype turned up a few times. Here the CDR3 reads CSAEGGGLFF. The CDR3 DNA sequence: TGCAGTGCTGAGGGAGGCGGACTGTTTTTT. The J gene is TRBJ1-4, the V gene TRBV20-1, with no clear D. V was shortened by 5 bases and J by 13 bases, with 11 bases between the two germline ends. CDR1 and CDR2 from the germline V gene are DFQATT and SNEGSKA (reference sequence). This CDR3 has 10 amino acids.

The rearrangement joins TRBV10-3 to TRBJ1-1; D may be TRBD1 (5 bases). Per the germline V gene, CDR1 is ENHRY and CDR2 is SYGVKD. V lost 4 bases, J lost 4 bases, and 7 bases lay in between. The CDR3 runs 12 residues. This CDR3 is CAISVGGTEAFF. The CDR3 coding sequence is TGTGCCATCAGTGTGGGGGGCACTGAAGCTTTCTTT.

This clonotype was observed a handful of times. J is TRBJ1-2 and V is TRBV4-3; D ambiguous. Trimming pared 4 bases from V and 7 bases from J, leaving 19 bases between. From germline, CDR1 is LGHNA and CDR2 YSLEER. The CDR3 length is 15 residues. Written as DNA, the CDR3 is TGCGCCAGCAGCCCTGACTCGAATTCTCTCTCTGGCTACACCTTC. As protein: CASSPDSNSLSGYTF.

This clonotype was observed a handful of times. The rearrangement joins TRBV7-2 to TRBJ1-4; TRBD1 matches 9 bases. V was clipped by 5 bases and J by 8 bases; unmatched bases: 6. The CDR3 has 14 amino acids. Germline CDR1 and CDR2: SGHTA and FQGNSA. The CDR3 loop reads CASSLTGGPEKLFF. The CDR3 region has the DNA TGTGCCAGCAGCCTTACAGGGGGCCCAGAAAAACTGTTTTTT.

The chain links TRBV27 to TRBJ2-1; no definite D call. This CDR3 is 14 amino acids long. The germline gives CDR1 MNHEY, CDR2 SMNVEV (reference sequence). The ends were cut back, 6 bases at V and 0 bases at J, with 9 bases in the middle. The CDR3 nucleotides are TGTGCCAGCAGAAGGACCGGCTCCTACAATGAGCAGTTCTTC. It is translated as CASRRTGSYNEQFF.

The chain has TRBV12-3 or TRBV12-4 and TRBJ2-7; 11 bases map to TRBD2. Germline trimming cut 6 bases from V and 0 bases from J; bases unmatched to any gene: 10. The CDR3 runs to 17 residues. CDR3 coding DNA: TGTGCCAGCAGGGACGGACTAGCGGGCCCGAGCTCCTACGAGCAGTACTTC. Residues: CASRDGLAGPSSYEQYF.

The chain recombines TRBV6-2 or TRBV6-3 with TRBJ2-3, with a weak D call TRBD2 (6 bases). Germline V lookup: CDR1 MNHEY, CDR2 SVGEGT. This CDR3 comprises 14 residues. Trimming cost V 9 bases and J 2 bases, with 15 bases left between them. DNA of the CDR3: TGTGCCAGTTTGGGACTCCTCCTCACAGATACGCAGTATTTT. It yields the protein CASLGLLLTDTQYF.

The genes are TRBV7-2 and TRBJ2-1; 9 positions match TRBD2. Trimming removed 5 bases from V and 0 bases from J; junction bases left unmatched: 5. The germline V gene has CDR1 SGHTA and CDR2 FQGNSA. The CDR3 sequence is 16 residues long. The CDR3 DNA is TGTGCCAGCAGCATCTCTAGCGGGGACTCCTACAATGAGCAGTTCTTC. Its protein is CASSISSGDSYNEQFF.

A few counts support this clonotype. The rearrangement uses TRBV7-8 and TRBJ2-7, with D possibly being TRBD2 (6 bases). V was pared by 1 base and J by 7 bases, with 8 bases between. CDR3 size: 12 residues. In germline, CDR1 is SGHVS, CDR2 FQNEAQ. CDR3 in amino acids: CASSLEGLEQYV. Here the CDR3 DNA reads TGTGCCAGCAGCTTAGAGGGACTGGAGCAGTACGTC.

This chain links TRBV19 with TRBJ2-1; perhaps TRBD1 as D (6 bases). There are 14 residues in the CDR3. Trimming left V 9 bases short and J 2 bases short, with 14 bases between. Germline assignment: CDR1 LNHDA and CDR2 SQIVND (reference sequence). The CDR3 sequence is CASPGHLPYNEQFF. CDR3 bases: TGTGCCAGCCCGGGACACCTGCCCTACAATGAGCAGTTCTTC. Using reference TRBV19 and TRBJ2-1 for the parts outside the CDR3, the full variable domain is DGGITQSPKYLFRKEGQNVTLSCEQNLNHDAMYWYRQDPGQGLRLIYYSQIVNDFQKGDIAEGYSVSREKKESFPLTVTSAQKNPTAFYLCASPGHLPYNEQFFGPGTRLTVL.

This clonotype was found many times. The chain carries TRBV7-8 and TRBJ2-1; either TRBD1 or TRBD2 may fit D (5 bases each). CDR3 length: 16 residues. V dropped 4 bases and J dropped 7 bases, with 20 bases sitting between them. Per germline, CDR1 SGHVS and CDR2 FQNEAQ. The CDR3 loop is CASSSPGRPQLNEQFF. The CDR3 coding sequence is TGTGCCAGCAGCTCCCCGGGACGGCCGCAACTAAATGAGCAGTTCTTC.

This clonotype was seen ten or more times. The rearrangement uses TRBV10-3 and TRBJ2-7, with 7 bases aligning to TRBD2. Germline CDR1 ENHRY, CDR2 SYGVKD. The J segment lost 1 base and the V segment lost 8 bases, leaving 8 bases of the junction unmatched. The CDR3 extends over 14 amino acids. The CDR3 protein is CAIHTGGNSYEQYF. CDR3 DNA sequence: TGTGCCATCCATACGGGGGGAAATTCCTACGAGCAGTACTTC.

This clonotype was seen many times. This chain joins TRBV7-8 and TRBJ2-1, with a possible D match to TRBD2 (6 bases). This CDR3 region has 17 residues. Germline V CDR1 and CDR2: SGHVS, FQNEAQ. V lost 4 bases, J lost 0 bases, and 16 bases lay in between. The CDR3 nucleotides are TGTGCCAGCAGCTCCGGCGCGGGGCGTAGCTCCTACAATGAGCAGTTCTTC. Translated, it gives CASSSGAGRSSYNEQFF.

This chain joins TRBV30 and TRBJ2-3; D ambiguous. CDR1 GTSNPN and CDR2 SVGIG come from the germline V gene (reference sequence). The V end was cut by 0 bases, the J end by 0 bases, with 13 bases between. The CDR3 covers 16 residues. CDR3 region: CAWSVWTAASTDTQYF. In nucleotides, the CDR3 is TGTGCCTGGAGTGTATGGACCGCCGCGAGCACAGATACGCAGTATTTT.

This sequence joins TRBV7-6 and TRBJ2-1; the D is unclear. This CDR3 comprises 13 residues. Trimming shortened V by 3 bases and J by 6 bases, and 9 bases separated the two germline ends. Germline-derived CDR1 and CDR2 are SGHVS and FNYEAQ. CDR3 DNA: TGTGCCAGCAGCTTCGACTCCACCAATGAGCAGTTCTTC. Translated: CASSFDSTNEQFF. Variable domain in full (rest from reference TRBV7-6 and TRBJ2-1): GAGVSQSPRYKVTKRGQDVALRCDPISGHVSLYWYRQALGQGPEFLTYFNYEAQQDKSGLPNDRFSAERPEGSISTLTIQRTEQRDSAMYRCASSFDSTNEQFFGPGTRLTVL.

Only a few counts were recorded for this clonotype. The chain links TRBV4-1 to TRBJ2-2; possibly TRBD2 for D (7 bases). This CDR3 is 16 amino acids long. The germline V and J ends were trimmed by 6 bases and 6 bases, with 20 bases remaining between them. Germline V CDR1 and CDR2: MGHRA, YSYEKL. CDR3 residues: CASRYPRGGGSGELFF. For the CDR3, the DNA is TGCGCCAGCAGATACCCCCGAGGGGGGGGATCCGGGGAGCTGTTTTTT.

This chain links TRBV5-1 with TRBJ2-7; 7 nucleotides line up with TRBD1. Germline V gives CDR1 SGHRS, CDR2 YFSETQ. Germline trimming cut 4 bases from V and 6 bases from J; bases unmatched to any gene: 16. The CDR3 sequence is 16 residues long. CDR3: CASSPTTGSVRGEQYF. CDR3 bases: TGCGCCAGCAGCCCTACGACAGGGTCGGTACGTGGCGAGCAGTACTTC.

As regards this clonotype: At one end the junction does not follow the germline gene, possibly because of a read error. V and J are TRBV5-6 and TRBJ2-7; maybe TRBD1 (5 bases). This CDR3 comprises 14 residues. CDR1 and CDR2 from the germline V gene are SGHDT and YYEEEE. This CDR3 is CARSTRVSTYEQYF. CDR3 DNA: TGTGCCCGCAGCACCAGGGTCTCAACCTACGAGCAGTACTTC.

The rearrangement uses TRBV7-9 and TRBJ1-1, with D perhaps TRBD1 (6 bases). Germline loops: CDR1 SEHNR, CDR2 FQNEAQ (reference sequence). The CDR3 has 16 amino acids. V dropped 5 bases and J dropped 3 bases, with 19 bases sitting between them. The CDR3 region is CASSTTPGARYTEAFF. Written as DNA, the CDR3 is TGTGCCAGCAGCACAACTCCAGGGGCAAGGTACACTGAAGCTTTCTTT.

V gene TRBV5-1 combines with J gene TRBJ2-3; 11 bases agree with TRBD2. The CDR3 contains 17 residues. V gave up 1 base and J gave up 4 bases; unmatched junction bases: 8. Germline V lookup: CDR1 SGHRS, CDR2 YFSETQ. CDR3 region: CASSLTLTSGAADTQYF. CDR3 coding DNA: TGCGCCAGCAGCTTGACCCTGACTAGCGGGGCCGCAGATACGCAGTATTTT.

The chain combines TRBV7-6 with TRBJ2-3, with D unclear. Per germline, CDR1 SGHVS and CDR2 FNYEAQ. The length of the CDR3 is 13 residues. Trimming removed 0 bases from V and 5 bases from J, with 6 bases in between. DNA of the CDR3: TGTGCCAGCAGCTTAGCGCTAGGAGATACGCAGTATTTT. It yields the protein CASSLALGDTQYF.

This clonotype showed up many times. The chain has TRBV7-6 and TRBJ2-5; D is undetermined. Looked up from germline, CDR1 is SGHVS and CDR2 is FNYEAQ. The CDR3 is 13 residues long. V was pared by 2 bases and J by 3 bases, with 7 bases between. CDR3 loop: CASSLLAEETQYF. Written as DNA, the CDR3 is TGTGCCAGCAGCTTATTGGCAGAAGAGACCCAGTACTTC.

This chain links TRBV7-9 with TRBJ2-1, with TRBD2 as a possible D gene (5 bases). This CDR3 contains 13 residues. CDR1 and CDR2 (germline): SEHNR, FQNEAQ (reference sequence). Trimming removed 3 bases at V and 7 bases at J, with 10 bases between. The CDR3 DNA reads TGTGCCAGCAGCTTTAGGACTTTTAATGAGCAGTTCTTC. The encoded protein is CASSFRTFNEQFF.

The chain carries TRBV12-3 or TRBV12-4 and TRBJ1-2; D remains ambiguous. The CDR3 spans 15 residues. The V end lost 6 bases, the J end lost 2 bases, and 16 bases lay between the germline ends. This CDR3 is CASRPHLAGNYGYTF. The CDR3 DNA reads TGTGCCAGCAGGCCCCACCTAGCGGGGAACTATGGCTACACCTTC.

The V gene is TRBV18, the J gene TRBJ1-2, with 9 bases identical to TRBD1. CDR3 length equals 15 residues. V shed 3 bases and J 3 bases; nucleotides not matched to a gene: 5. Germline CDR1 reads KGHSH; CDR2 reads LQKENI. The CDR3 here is CASSPPGTGYYGYTF. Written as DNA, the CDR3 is TGTGCCAGCTCACCCCCCGGGACAGGGTACTATGGCTACACCTTC. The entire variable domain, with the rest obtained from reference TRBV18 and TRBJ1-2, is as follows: NAGVMQNPRHLVRRRGQEARLRCSPMKGHSHVYWYRQLPEEGLKFMVYLQKENIIDESGMPKERFSAEFPKEGPSILRIQQVVRGDSAAYFCASSPPGTGYYGYTFGSGTRLTVV.